Below are 21 T cell receptor beta chains sequenced from a single sample in a study of blood T cells in healthy people across ages. It was with a sample-barcoded 5' primer and a J-beta primer mix that a second PCR of roughly 7 to 12 cycles was run. TCRdb recomputed calls from the 5' RACE reads with MiXCR, one row per CDR3 protein. The sample lists around 2 million distinct CDR3 sequences; approximately 40% were seen once. Material for sequencing was blood. The receptors here all came from a human donor in good health.

V is TRBV6-6 and J is TRBJ2-3, with TRBD2 identical over 7 bases. The CDR3 extends over 14 amino acids. V trimming: 8 bases; J trimming: 2 bases; junction bases outside the gene matches: 7. Germline V lookup: CDR1 MNHNY, CDR2 SVGAGI (reference sequence). In DNA form, the CDR3 reads TGTGCCAGCGGGGGGGAAAGGGACACAGATACGCAGTATTTT. This codes for CASGGERDTDTQYF.

This sequence joins TRBV5-6 and TRBJ1-4, with TRBD1 identical over 9 bases. V shed 4 bases and J 5 bases; nucleotides not matched to a gene: 9. This CDR3 is built from 16 residues. Per the germline V gene, CDR1 is SGHDT and CDR2 is YYEEEE. The chain's CDR3 is CASSNGQGSRNEKLFF. The CDR3 DNA reads TGTGCCAGCAGCAACGGACAGGGGAGTAGAAATGAAAAACTGTTTTTT.

The chain carries TRBV25-1 and TRBJ2-2; possible D gene TRBD1, 6 bases. V was pared by 8 bases and J by 3 bases, with 16 bases between. CDR1 and CDR2 (germline): MGHDK, SYGVNS. The CDR3 contains 15 residues. CDR3 nucleotides: TGTGCCAGCGGGAATCCCGGACAGTACACCGGGGAGCTGTTTTTT. Its protein product is CASGNPGQYTGELFF.

As to this clonotype: One end of the junction does not line up with germline, which may come from a read error. V gene TRBV11-1 combines with J gene TRBJ2-7; the D gene is possibly TRBD1 (6 bases). In germline, CDR1 is SGHAT, CDR2 FQDESV (reference sequence). This CDR3 is built from 14 residues. CDR3 DNA: TGTGTCAGCAGCCCCCATTGGGGGCAAAGGGAGCAGTACTTC. This sequence encodes CVSSPHWGQREQYF.

This clonotype has more than one count but fewer than ten. CDR3 bases: TGTGCCAGCAGCCCACCGGGACTACCCTCTTTCGAGCAGTACTTC. Translation: CASSPPGLPSFEQYF. This sequence joins TRBV7-8 and TRBJ2-4; 7 bases are a match to TRBD2. The J call may not be correct, given that the DNA end is closer to TRBJ2-7. In germline, CDR1 is SGHVS, CDR2 FQNEAQ. This CDR3 comprises 15 residues.

This chain joins TRBV24-1 and TRBJ2-7; 8 bases line up with TRBD2. V gave up 4 bases and J gave up 0 bases; unmatched junction bases: 4. The germline gives CDR1 KGHDR, CDR2 SFDVKD. The CDR3 extends over 15 amino acids. CDR3 in amino acids: CATSDSRGDSYEQYF. As DNA, the CDR3 is TGTGCCACCAGTGACTCGCGGGGGGACTCCTACGAGCAGTACTTC.

This clonotype was counted a few times. The chain is built from TRBV29-1 and TRBJ1-4; 8 nucleotides align to TRBD1. V gave up 4 bases and J gave up 5 bases; unmatched junction bases: 18. Germline V gives CDR1 SQVTM, CDR2 ANQGSEA. The CDR3 runs to 18 residues. The chain's CDR3 is CSVGDRLAHLGLNEKLFF. DNA of the CDR3: TGCAGCGTTGGGGACAGGTTGGCCCATTTGGGCCTCAATGAAAAACTGTTTTTT. Drawing the rest from reference TRBV29-1 and TRBJ1-4, the complete variable domain is SAVISQKPSRDICQRGTSLTIQCQVDSQVTMMFWYRQQPGQSLTLIATANQGSEATYESGFVIDKFPISRPNLTFSTLTVSNMSPEDSSIYLCSVGDRLAHLGLNEKLFFGSGTQLSVL.

This clonotype turned up a few times. The J gene is TRBJ2-5, the V gene TRBV10-3, with D perhaps assigned TRBD1 or TRBD2 (5 bases each). CDR1 is ENHRY and CDR2 is SYGVKD in the germline V gene. The CDR3 runs 13 residues. Between the trimmed V and J ends, which lost 9 bases and 4 bases, there was a span of 15 bases. The CDR3 protein is CAMSDGTGETQYF. The CDR3 DNA follows: TGTGCCATGTCGGACGGGACGGGAGAGACCCAGTACTTC.

The chain's CDR3 is CSASSGGARNEQFF. In DNA form, the CDR3 reads TGCAGTGCTAGTTCCGGGGGGGCCCGGAATGAGCAGTTCTTC. This chain links TRBV20-1 with TRBJ2-1; TRBD2 matches 8 bases. With 3 bases clipped from V and 7 bases from J, the junction kept 8 bases outside the gene matches. CDR1 is DFQATT, CDR2 SNEGSKA, per germline (reference sequence). The CDR3 sequence is 14 residues long.

This clonotype was counted once. The rearrangement links TRBV24-1 to TRBJ2-1, with D perhaps matching TRBD1 (5 bases). The V gene lost 3 bases and the J gene lost 13 bases, with 15 bases spanning the gap. The CDR3 loop spans 13 amino acids. Germline CDR1 KGHDR, CDR2 SFDVKD. The CDR3 is CATSDAPTDNQFF. The CDR3 DNA sequence: TGTGCCACCAGTGATGCTCCGACAGATAATCAGTTCTTC.

This clonotype has just a few counts. The gene calls are TRBV29-1 and TRBJ2-7; unclear D gene. Trimming removed 4 bases at V and 3 bases at J, with 10 bases between. The CDR3 length is 12 residues. Germline V gives CDR1 SQVTM, CDR2 ANQGSEA. CDR3 bases: TGCAGCGTTGTTGTGGGGTACTACGAGCAGTACTTC. Protein sequence: CSVVVGYYEQYF.

A few counts support this clonotype. The chain recombines TRBV27 with TRBJ2-6; D remains unclear. Germline V gene data show CDR1 as MNHEY and CDR2 as SMNVEV (reference sequence). Trimming removed 5 bases at V and 0 bases at J, with 8 bases between. The CDR3 extends over 15 amino acids. The CDR3 DNA reads as TGTGCCAGCAGTACGCTATACTCTGGGGCCAACGTCCTGACTTTC. It specifies CASSTLYSGANVLTF.

V usage is TRBV3-1 and J usage is TRBJ1-1; no clear D. Trimming shortened V by 1 base and J by 5 bases, and 8 bases separated the two germline ends. Germline V gene lookup returns CDR1 LGHDT and CDR2 YNNKEL (reference sequence). This CDR3 region has 13 residues. The CDR3 bases are TGTGCCAGCAGCCAAGGGAGGGTAACTGAAGCTTTCTTT. It specifies CASSQGRVTEAFF.

Notes on this clonotype: Sequence at one end of the junction differs from germline and may be a read error. This chain uses TRBV12-3 or TRBV12-4 with TRBJ2-2; 7 positions match TRBD2. The CDR3 covers 16 residues. The DNA for the CDR3 is TGTGCCTGCAGTCCCCCGGGGGGATGGAACACCGGGGAGCTGTTTTTT. This gives the protein CACSPPGGWNTGELFF.

V gene TRBV29-1 combines with J gene TRBJ2-1; 11 bases map to TRBD2. The CDR3 length is 17 residues. Germline V gene sequence: CDR1 SQVTM, CDR2 ANQGSEA. J gave up 4 bases and V 3 bases, and 11 bases lay outside the gene matches. The CDR3 nucleotides read TGCAGCGTTGACCTAGAACCGGGACTAGCGGCTTACAATGAGCAGTTCTTC. Its protein is CSVDLEPGLAAYNEQFF.

The chain uses TRBV20-1 and TRBJ2-1, with 9 bases that match TRBD2. The junction had 4 bases not matched to a gene; V was cut back by 5 bases and J by 2 bases. The CDR3 is made up of 14 amino acids. CDR1 DFQATT and CDR2 SNEGSKA come from the germline V gene (reference sequence). As DNA, the CDR3 is TGCAGTGCTCATAGCGGGGGCCCCTACAATGAGCAGTTCTTC. Encoded protein: CSAHSGGPYNEQFF.

This clonotype has only a few counts. This chain joins TRBV12-5 and TRBJ2-7, with no clear D. Trimming removed 2 bases from V and 7 bases from J, with 6 bases in between. CDR3 size: 11 residues. Germline V gene data show CDR1 as LGHNT and CDR2 as FRNRAP. Here the CDR3 reads CASGLLREQYF. The CDR3 DNA is TGTGCTAGTGGTTTGTTGCGTGAGCAGTACTTC.

On this clonotype: This is likely a read error, given that the CDR3 carries no conserved phenylalanine or tryptophan at its end. The limits of the CDR3 on the DNA are not certain, so only TCRdb's listed CDR3 is given. The V and J genes are TRBV4-2 and TRBJ2-1. The CDR3 length equals 14 residues, ends included. Germline-derived CDR1 and CDR2 are LGHNA and YNFKEQ. The CDR3 reads CASSQVPELYTFGS.

This clonotype was seen a handful of times. This rearrangement joins TRBV29-1 to TRBJ1-1; D not resolved. Germline V gives CDR1 SQVTM, CDR2 ANQGSEA. The V and J ends lost 3 bases and 8 bases respectively, with 10 bases between them. The CDR3 length is 11 residues. CDR3 bases: TGCAGCGTTGAGGAAGGGAGGGAAGCTTTCTTT. This encodes CSVEEGREAFF.

The V and J genes are TRBV20-1 and TRBJ2-3; 9 bases line up with TRBD2. The CDR3 has 15 residues. Germline V gives CDR1 DFQATT, CDR2 SNEGSKA (reference sequence). The trim removed 7 bases at V and 1 base at J, leaving 9 bases unmatched. CDR3 nucleotides: TGCAGTGGCGATGCGGGGGGGATGGGCACAGATACGCAGTATTTT. Its translation: CSGDAGGMGTDTQYF.

This clonotype was seen more than once but under ten times. The chain carries TRBV5-6 and TRBJ1-2; D uncertain. This CDR3 has 15 amino acids. Germline CDR1 reads SGHDT; CDR2 reads YYEEEE. V lost 0 bases to trimming and J lost 0 bases, with 9 bases between them. The DNA for the CDR3 is TGTGCCAGCAGCTTGGATGTTCTATCTAACTATGGCTACACCTTC. It encodes CASSLDVLSNYGYTF.